A single sample gave rise to the 27 T cell receptor beta chains below, sequenced in a study of blood T cell repertoires in COVID-19. Only in-frame clones appear in the TCRdb table, and some are missing; sequencing was by immunoSEQ multiplex PCR. The data contain roughly 150,000 clones, 65% to 85% of them singletons. Sequencing was carried out using peripheral blood. These receptor sequences come from a woman between 50 and 59 years old with acute or convalescent COVID-19.

The chain couples TRBV29-1 to TRBJ2-5, with TRBD1 matching over 7 bases. The CDR3 runs 12 residues. Losses at the gene ends were 1 base for V and 9 bases for J; bases not matched to a gene: 5. From germline, CDR1 is SQVTM and CDR2 ANQGSEA. The CDR3, as DNA: TGCAGCGTTGAAGTTCAGGGGGTGGCCCAGTACTTC. It codes for CSVEVQGVAQYF. Variable domain in full (rest from reference TRBV29-1 and TRBJ2-5): SAVISQKPSRDICQRGTSLTIQCQVDSQVTMMFWYRQQPGQSLTLIATANQGSEATYESGFVIDKFPISRPNLTFSTLTVSNMSPEDSSIYLCSVEVQGVAQYFGPGTRLLVL.

The gene calls are TRBV6-2 or TRBV6-3 and TRBJ1-2; D not certain. V shed 2 bases and J shed 6 bases, with 13 bases lying between them. Germline V gene lookup returns CDR1 MNHEY and CDR2 SVGEGT. The CDR3 has 14 amino acids. DNA for the CDR3: TGTGCCAGCAGTTACGACAACGGCCTCGATGGCTACACCTTC. As protein: CASSYDNGLDGYTF.

This clone was counted between two and nine times. The V call is TRBV7-2, the J call TRBJ1-5; 9 bases are shared with TRBD1. The J segment lost 5 bases and the V segment lost 5 bases, leaving 1 base of the junction unmatched. Germline V gene sequence: CDR1 SGHTA, CDR2 FQGNSA. The CDR3 runs to 13 residues. Written as DNA, the CDR3 is TGTGCCAGCAGCAGGGACAGGGATCAGCCCCAGCATTTT. Amino acid sequence: CASSRDRDQPQHF.

The V call is TRBV2, the J call TRBJ2-5; 12 bases fit TRBD2. From germline, CDR1 is SNHLY and CDR2 FYNNEI. This CDR3 region has 16 residues. Trimming cost V 2 bases and J 6 bases; bases outside gene matches: 7. The CDR3 spells CASSELLLAGGQTQYF. CDR3 nucleotides: TGTGCCAGCAGTGAACTCTTACTAGCGGGGGGACAGACCCAGTACTTC.

The chain couples TRBV28 to TRBJ1-5; possible D gene TRBD1, 6 bases. Germline values: CDR1 MDHEN, CDR2 SYDVKM. The CDR3 sequence is 15 residues long. The ends were cut back, 5 bases at V and 7 bases at J, with 18 bases in the middle. CDR3: CASSTQQGSVQPQHF. The DNA for the CDR3 is TGTGCCAGCAGTACCCAACAGGGATCAGTGCAGCCCCAGCATTTT. The full variable domain, completed using reference TRBV28 and TRBJ1-5, is DVKVTQSSRYLVKRTGEKVFLECVQDMDHENMFWYRQDPGLGLRLIYFSYDVKMKEKGDIPEGYSVSREKKERFSLILESASTNQTSMYLCASSTQQGSVQPQHFGDGTRLSIL.

The gene calls are TRBV29-1 and TRBJ1-1, with D perhaps matching TRBD1 (5 bases). Trimming took off 8 bases at V and 1 base at J, with 14 bases between the two ends. Per germline, CDR1 SQVTM and CDR2 ANQGSEA. This CDR3 has 13 amino acids. The CDR3 loop reads CSLQLTENTEAFF. The CDR3, as DNA: TGCAGCTTACAATTGACAGAGAACACTGAAGCTTTCTTT.

The V and J genes are TRBV19 and TRBJ2-5, with D tentatively TRBD1 (5 bases). V was cut by 10 bases and J by 2 bases, with 17 bases left in between. There are 14 residues in the CDR3. The germline V gene has CDR1 LNHDA and CDR2 SQIVND (reference sequence). The CDR3 DNA reads TGTGCCACCCGAACCTCAGGGCCTCAAGAGACCCAGTACTTC. This sequence encodes CATRTSGPQETQYF.

In its sample, this clone was seen a few times. The chain joins TRBV7-2 to TRBJ2-1, with D maybe TRBD2 (5 bases). This CDR3 region has 18 residues. CDR1 and CDR2 from the germline V gene are SGHTA and FQGNSA. V lost 1 base to trimming and J lost 4 bases, with 20 bases between them. The CDR3 is CASSLDWVDYIPYNEQFF. In DNA form, the CDR3 reads TGTGCCAGCAGCTTAGATTGGGTAGACTATATACCTTACAATGAGCAGTTCTTC.

To note about this clone: In the same sample, other DNA sequences code for this CDR3. The chain links TRBV18 to TRBJ1-1; a possible D gene is TRBD1 (5 bases). V lost 3 bases and J lost 8, with 7 bases in between. Per germline, CDR1 KGHSH and CDR2 LQKENI. This CDR3 spans 11 amino acids. Here the CDR3 DNA reads TGTGCCAGCTCACCCGACAGAGAAGCTTTCTTT. As protein: CASSPDREAFF.

The V gene is TRBV4-3, the J gene TRBJ1-5; TRBD1 agrees at 9 bases. CDR1 is LGHNA and CDR2 is YSLEER in the germline V gene. The CDR3 extends over 20 amino acids. Trimming cost V 2 bases and J 0 bases; bases outside gene matches: 14. CDR3 in DNA: TGCGCCAGCAGCCAACCACATGGCGGGGGACAGGGATATAGCAATCAGCCCCAGCATTTT. It is translated as CASSQPHGGGQGYSNQPQHF.

This chain connects TRBV4-3 to TRBJ2-3; a weak D match, TRBD2 (6 bases). Germline-derived CDR1 and CDR2 are LGHNA and YSLEER. The ends were cut back, 0 bases at V and 0 bases at J, with 13 bases in the middle. This CDR3 is built from 17 residues. In nucleotides, the CDR3 is TGCGCCAGCAGCCAAGATCGAGGCGGGGCAAGCACAGATACGCAGTATTTT. Translation gives CASSQDRGGASTDTQYF.

V is TRBV6-5 and J is TRBJ1-1, with unresolved D. Trimming cost V 2 bases and J 2 bases, with 6 bases left between them. The CDR3 consists of 13 residues. CDR1 and CDR2 (germline): MNHEY, SVGAGI. CDR3 loop: CASSYRLNTEAFF. The CDR3 DNA sequence: TGTGCCAGCAGTTACCGGTTAAACACTGAAGCTTTCTTT.

DNA for the CDR3: TGTGCCAGCAGCTTAGATCAATCTGAAGCTTTCTTT. Protein product: CASSLDQSEAFF. The gene calls are TRBV7-2 and TRBJ1-1, with no clear D. The V end lost 1 base, the J end lost 6 bases, and 6 bases lay between the germline ends. This CDR3 is built from 12 residues. CDR1 and CDR2 (germline): SGHTA, FQGNSA. The whole variable domain, filled in from reference TRBV7-2 and TRBJ1-1, reads GAGVSQSPSNKVTEKGKDVELRCDPISGHTALYWYRQSLGQGLEFLIYFQGNSAPDKSGLPSDRFSAERTGGSVSTLTIQRTQQEDSAVYLCASSLDQSEAFFGQGTRLTVV.

This clone has just one count. The gene calls are TRBV15 and TRBJ1-4; perhaps TRBD1 as D (5 bases). Germline CDR1 reads LNHNV; CDR2 reads YYDKDF (reference sequence). V was shortened by 0 bases and J by 5 bases, with 10 bases between the two germline ends. The CDR3 spans 15 residues. The CDR3 here is CATSRDPAGNEKLFF. The CDR3 coding sequence is TGTGCCACCAGCAGAGATCCCGCAGGGAATGAAAAACTGTTTTTT.

The CDR3: CASSVQTRADTEAFF. The CDR3 coding sequence is TGTGCCAGCAGCGTACAGACCAGGGCAGACACTGAAGCTTTCTTT. This sequence joins TRBV5-8 and TRBJ1-1; perhaps TRBD1 as D (5 bases). CDR1 SGHTS and CDR2 YDEGEE come from the germline V gene. The ends were cut back, 4 bases at V and 3 bases at J, with 16 bases in the middle. This CDR3 region has 15 residues. The variable domain in full, completed from reference TRBV5-8 and TRBJ1-1, reads EAGVTQSPTHLIKTRGQQATLRCSPISGHTSVYWYQQALGLGLQFLLWYDEGEERNRGNFPPRFSGRQFPNYSSELNVNALELEDSALYLCASSVQTRADTEAFFGQGTRLTVV.

The sample holds many counts of this clone. The rearrangement uses TRBV12-3 or TRBV12-4 and TRBJ2-1; D gene ambiguous. Trimming pared 6 bases from V and 8 bases from J, leaving 8 bases between. CDR3 length: 11 amino acids. In DNA, the CDR3 is TGTGCCAGCAGCAAACGGTATGAGCAGTTCTTC. Amino acids: CASSKRYEQFF.

The chain recombines TRBV18 with TRBJ1-6; weak D call: TRBD1 (5 bases). Between the trimmed V and J ends, which lost 0 bases and 7 bases, there was a span of 7 bases. Germline V gene data show CDR1 as KGHSH and CDR2 as LQKENI. CDR3 length: 14 amino acids. The CDR3 nucleotides read TGTGCCAGCTCACCACCGACAGCAAATTCACCCCTCCACTTT. The encoded protein is CASSPPTANSPLHF.

The V and J genes are TRBV18 and TRBJ1-6, with 7 bases aligning to TRBD1. In germline, CDR1 is KGHSH, CDR2 LQKENI. CDR3 length: 13 residues. Trimming took 5 bases from V and 5 from J; bases not matched to a gene: 0. The CDR3 bases are TGTGCCAGCTCAGACAGGGATAATTCACCCCTCCACTTT. It translates to CASSDRDNSPLHF. Full variable domain (remainder filled in from reference TRBV18 and TRBJ1-6): NAGVMQNPRHLVRRRGQEARLRCSPMKGHSHVYWYRQLPEEGLKFMVYLQKENIIDESGMPKERFSAEFPKEGPSILRIQQVVRGDSAAYFCASSDRDNSPLHFGNGTRLTVT.

CDR3 DNA sequence: TGTGCCAGCAGTTATTCGGGGCGGGGGAGCACAGATACGCAGTATTTT. Its translation: CASSYSGRGSTDTQYF. The chain uses TRBV6-2 or TRBV6-3 and TRBJ2-3; TRBD2 agrees at 7 bases. Germline trimming cut 3 bases from V and 0 bases from J; bases unmatched to any gene: 6. The CDR3 sequence is 16 residues long. The germline gives CDR1 MNHEY, CDR2 SVGEGT.

Concerning this clone: This same CDR3 is encoded by further DNA sequences in the sample. The chain links TRBV28 to TRBJ1-1, with D tentatively TRBD1 (6 bases). Trimming removed 5 bases at V and 0 bases at J, with 10 bases between. This CDR3 is 14 amino acids long. Germline CDR1 is MDHEN and CDR2 is SYDVKM. The DNA for the CDR3 is TGTGCCAGCAGTCCCGGGACATTGAACACTGAAGCTTTCTTT. Protein: CASSPGTLNTEAFF.

This chain joins TRBV10-3 and TRBJ1-2; D gene unclear. This CDR3 is 12 amino acids long. The germline V and J ends were trimmed by 4 bases and 7 bases, with 10 bases remaining between them. CDR1 and CDR2 from the germline V gene are ENHRY and SYGVKD. The CDR3 DNA reads TGTGCCATCAGTGGGGAGTCTAGTGGCTACACCTTC. Translating it yields CAISGESSGYTF.

V gene TRBV10-1 combines with J gene TRBJ1-1, with D perhaps TRBD1 (5 bases). Germline V gives CDR1 WNHNN, CDR2 SYGVQD (reference sequence). This CDR3 region has 11 residues. V was clipped by 4 bases and J by 10 bases, with 10 bases between them. CDR3 protein: CASSGRGRAFF. The CDR3 nucleotides are TGCGCCAGCAGTGGAAGGGGAAGAGCTTTCTTT.

With regard to this clone: In the same sample, other DNA sequences code for this CDR3. The chain is built from TRBV7-2 and TRBJ2-7; D is unresolved. Germline values: CDR1 SGHTA, CDR2 FQGNSA. CDR3 length: 11 amino acids. V lost 2 bases, J lost 6 bases, and 5 bases lay in between. The CDR3 reads CASSLRSEQYF. CDR3 DNA: TGTGCCAGCAGCTTACGGTCCGAGCAGTACTTC.

There are a few counts of this clone. The J gene is TRBJ1-1, the V gene TRBV18; TRBD1 matches at 7 bases. V was clipped by 2 bases and J by 6 bases; unmatched bases: 6. Germline CDR1 KGHSH, CDR2 LQKENI. The length of the CDR3 is 14 residues. The CDR3: CASSPDRDTPEAFF. The CDR3 DNA reads TGTGCCAGCTCACCAGACAGGGATACCCCTGAAGCTTTCTTT.

V is TRBV7-3 and J is TRBJ2-3, with 8 bases that match TRBD1. The CDR3 is 14 residues long. Germline trimming cut 5 bases from V and 2 bases from J; bases unmatched to any gene: 3. Germline V lookup: CDR1 SGHTA, CDR2 FQGTGA. CDR3 loop: CASSRTGNTDTQYF. The DNA for the CDR3 is TGTGCCAGCAGCCGGACAGGGAACACAGATACGCAGTATTTT. The complete variable domain, with remaining parts taken from reference TRBV7-3 and TRBJ2-3, reads GAGVSQTPSNKVTEKGKYVELRCDPISGHTALYWYRQSLGQGPEFLIYFQGTGAADDSGLPNDRFFAVRPEGSVSTLKIQRTERGDSAVYLCASSRTGNTDTQYFGPGTRLTVL.

The chain uses TRBV9 and TRBJ2-1, with 9 bases matching TRBD1. The CDR3 is made up of 13 amino acids. Germline V gene data show CDR1 as SGDLS and CDR2 as YYNGEE. Germline trimming cut 3 bases from V and 8 bases from J; bases unmatched to any gene: 3. The CDR3 sequence: CASSGGQGYEQFF. CDR3 sequence (DNA): TGTGCCAGCAGCGGAGGACAGGGGTATGAGCAGTTCTTC. The full variable domain, completed using reference TRBV9 and TRBJ2-1, is DSGVTQTPKHLITATGQRVTLRCSPRSGDLSVYWYQQSLDQGLQFLIQYYNGEERAKGNILERFSAQQFPDLHSELNLSSLELGDSALYFCASSGGQGYEQFFGPGTRLTVL.

The chain couples TRBV4-2 to TRBJ2-5; weak D call: TRBD1 (6 bases). The V and J ends lost 2 bases and 4 bases respectively, with 11 bases between them. In germline, CDR1 is LGHNA, CDR2 YNFKEQ. The CDR3 consists of 14 residues. For the CDR3, the DNA is TGTGCCAGCAGCCAACGGGGCAGGGGAGAGACCCAGTACTTC. This encodes CASSQRGRGETQYF.